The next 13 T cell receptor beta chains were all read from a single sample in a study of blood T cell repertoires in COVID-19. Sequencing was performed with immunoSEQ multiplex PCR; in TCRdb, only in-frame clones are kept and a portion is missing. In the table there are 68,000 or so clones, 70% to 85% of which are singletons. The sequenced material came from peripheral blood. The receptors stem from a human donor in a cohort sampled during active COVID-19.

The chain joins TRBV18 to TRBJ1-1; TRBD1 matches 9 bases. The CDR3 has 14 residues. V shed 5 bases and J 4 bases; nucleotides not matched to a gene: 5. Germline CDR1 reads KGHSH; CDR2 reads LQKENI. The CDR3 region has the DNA TGTGCCAGCTCAGGTTTACAGGGGGCCACTGAAGCTTTCTTT. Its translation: CASSGLQGATEAFF. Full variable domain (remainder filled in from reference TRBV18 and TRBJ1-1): NAGVMQNPRHLVRRRGQEARLRCSPMKGHSHVYWYRQLPEEGLKFMVYLQKENIIDESGMPKERFSAEFPKEGPSILRIQQVVRGDSAAYFCASSGLQGATEAFFGQGTRLTVV.

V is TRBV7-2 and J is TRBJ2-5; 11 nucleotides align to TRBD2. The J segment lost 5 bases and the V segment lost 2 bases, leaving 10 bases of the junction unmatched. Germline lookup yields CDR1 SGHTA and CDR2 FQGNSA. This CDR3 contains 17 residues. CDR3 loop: CASSLRPSGRPKETQYF. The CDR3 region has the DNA TGTGCCAGCAGCTTACGTCCTAGCGGGAGGCCGAAGGAGACCCAGTACTTC.

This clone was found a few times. The DNA of the CDR3 is TGTGCCAGCAGCCTACTCGGGGAGACCCAGTACTTC. Encoded protein: CASSLLGETQYF. The V call is TRBV7-8, the J call TRBJ2-5; D is unresolved. Looked up from germline, CDR1 is SGHVS and CDR2 is FQNEAQ. CDR3 length equals 12 residues. V was clipped by 5 bases and J by 5 bases, with 9 bases between them.

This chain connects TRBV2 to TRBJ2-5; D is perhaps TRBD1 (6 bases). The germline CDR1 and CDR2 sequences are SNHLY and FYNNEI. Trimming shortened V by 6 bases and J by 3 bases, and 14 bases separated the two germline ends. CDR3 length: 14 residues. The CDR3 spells CASRYLGQKETQYF. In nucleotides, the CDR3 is TGTGCCAGCAGATACCTAGGACAGAAAGAGACCCAGTACTTC.

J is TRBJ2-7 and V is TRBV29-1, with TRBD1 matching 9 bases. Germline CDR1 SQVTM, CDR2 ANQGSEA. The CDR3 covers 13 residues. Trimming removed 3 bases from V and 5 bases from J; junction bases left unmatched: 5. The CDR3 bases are TGCAGCGTTGAGGTTACAGGGGGCCACGAGCAGTACTTC. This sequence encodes CSVEVTGGHEQYF.

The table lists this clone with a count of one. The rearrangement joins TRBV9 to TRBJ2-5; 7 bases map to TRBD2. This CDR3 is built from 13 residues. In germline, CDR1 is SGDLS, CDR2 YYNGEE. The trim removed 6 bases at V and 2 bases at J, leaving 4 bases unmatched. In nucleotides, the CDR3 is TGTGCCAGCACTAGAGCGGGGCAAGAGACCCAGTACTTC. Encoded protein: CASTRAGQETQYF.

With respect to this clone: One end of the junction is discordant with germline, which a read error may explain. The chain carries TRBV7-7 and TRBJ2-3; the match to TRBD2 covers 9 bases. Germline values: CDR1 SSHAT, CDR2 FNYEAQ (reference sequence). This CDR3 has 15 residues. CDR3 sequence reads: CASSLAGAPTDTQYF. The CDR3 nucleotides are TGTGCTAGCAGCTTAGCGGGAGCTCCCACAGATACGCAGTATTTT.

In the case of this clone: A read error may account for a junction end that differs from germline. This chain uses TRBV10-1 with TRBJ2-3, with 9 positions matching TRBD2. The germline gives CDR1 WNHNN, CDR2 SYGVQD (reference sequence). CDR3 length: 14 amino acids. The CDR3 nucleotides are TGCGCCAGCAGTGATAGCGGGAGAACAGATGCGCAGTATTTT. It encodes CASSDSGRTDAQYF.

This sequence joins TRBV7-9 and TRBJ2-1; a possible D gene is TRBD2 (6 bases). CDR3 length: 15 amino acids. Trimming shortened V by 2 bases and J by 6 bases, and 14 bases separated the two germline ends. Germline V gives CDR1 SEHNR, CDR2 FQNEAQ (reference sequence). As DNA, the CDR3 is TGTGCCAGCAGCTTAAAACAGCGGGTAGGCAATGAGCAGTTCTTC. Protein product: CASSLKQRVGNEQFF.

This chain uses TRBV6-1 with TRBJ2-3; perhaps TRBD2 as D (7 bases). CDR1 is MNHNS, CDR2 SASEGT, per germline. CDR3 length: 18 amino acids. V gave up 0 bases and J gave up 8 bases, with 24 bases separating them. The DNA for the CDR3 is TGTGCCAGCAGTGAAGCCCTCCGTGGGGGGGCCCAGCACGGTACGCAGTATTTT. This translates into CASSEALRGGAQHGTQYF.

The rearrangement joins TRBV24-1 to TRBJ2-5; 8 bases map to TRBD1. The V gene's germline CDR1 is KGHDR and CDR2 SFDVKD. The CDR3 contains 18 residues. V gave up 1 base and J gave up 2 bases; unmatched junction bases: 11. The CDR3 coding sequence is TGTGCCACCAGTGATTTCCCGGACAGGGTGAGGGGGCAAGAGACCCAGTACTTC. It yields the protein CATSDFPDRVRGQETQYF.

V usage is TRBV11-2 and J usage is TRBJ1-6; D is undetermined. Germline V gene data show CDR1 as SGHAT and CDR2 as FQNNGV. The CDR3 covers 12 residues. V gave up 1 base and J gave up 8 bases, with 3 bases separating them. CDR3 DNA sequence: TGTGCCAGCAGCTTAGCAGATTCACCCCTCCACTTT. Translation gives CASSLADSPLHF.

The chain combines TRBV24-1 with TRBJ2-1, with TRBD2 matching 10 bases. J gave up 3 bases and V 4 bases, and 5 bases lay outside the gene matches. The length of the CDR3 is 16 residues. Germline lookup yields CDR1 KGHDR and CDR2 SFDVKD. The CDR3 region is CATSDPGTSVYNEQFF. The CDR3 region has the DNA TGTGCCACCAGTGACCCCGGGACTAGCGTCTACAATGAGCAGTTCTTC.